This T cell receptor (beta chain) originates from a study of response to subunit inactivated influenza vaccine. Study results and limitations: Few additional T cells are recruited per seasonal influenza vaccination, authors suggested.

With regard to this clonotype: The antigen remains unidentified.

Germline values: CDR1 SGHRS, CDR2 YFSETQ. The CDR3 consists of 13 residues. The V end lost 4 bases, the J end lost 8 bases, and 15 bases lay between the germline ends. TCRdb analysed the RT-PCR reads with MiXCR anew, one entry per CDR3 protein. This sample carries hundreds of thousands of distinct CDR3 sequences, about 14% of them seen once, and the ten largest clones take less than 7%. This sequence was found in a middle-aged man who received an inactivated influenza vaccine. The rearrangement links TRBV5-1 to TRBJ1-2; perhaps TRBD1 as D (6 bases). The sample was PBMCs from blood, taken approximately 15 days before vaccination. CDR3 amino acids: CASSPQGSRGYTF. CDR3 DNA sequence: TGCGCCAGCAGCCCACAGGGTTCTAGGGGCTACACCTTC.